Below are 6 T cell receptor beta chains sequenced from a single sample in a study of blood T cells in healthy people across ages. A second about 7 to 11 cycle PCR used barcoded and J-beta primers. TCRdb analysed the 5' RACE reads with MiXCR anew, one entry per CDR3 protein. The repertoire holds around 870,000 distinct CDR3 sequences, with more than 25% as singletons. Sequencing used blood. Receptors were obtained from a woman over 75 in good health.

This rearrangement joins TRBV30 to TRBJ1-4; D is unclear. The CDR3 has 14 residues. Germline CDR1 and CDR2: GTSNPN and SVGIG (reference sequence). V was pared by 2 bases and J by 5 bases, with 12 bases between. CDR3 loop: CAWSFTQRNEKLFF. In nucleotides, the CDR3 is TGTGCCTGGAGTTTTACCCAGCGGAATGAAAAACTGTTTTTT.

This sequence joins TRBV14 and TRBJ2-3; D might be TRBD1 (6 bases). This CDR3 is 15 amino acids long. CDR1 SGHDN and CDR2 FVKESK come from the germline V gene. Trimming removed 4 bases at V and 2 bases at J, with 13 bases between. DNA of the CDR3: TGTGCCAGCAGCCTTTCAGGGGCTAACACAGATACGCAGTATTTT. Protein: CASSLSGANTDTQYF.

This clonotype was recorded at least ten times. V gene TRBV20-1 combines with J gene TRBJ2-7; tentative D call: TRBD1 (6 bases). Germline V CDR1 and CDR2: DFQATT, SNEGSKA (reference sequence). The length of the CDR3 is 13 residues. The V end lost 6 bases, the J end lost 7 bases, and 19 bases lay between the germline ends. The CDR3 DNA reads as TGCAGTGCCACCACCGGGACAAAAGGAGAGCAGTACTTC. It encodes CSATTGTKGEQYF.

This clonotype occurred many times. The V gene is TRBV20-1, the J gene TRBJ1-1; D is unclear. The CDR3 is 14 residues long. CDR1 and CDR2 from the germline V gene are DFQATT and SNEGSKA (reference sequence). Between the trimmed V and J ends, which lost 2 bases and 7 bases, there was a span of 17 bases. This chain's CDR3 is CSARQSAATREAFF. In DNA, the CDR3 is TGCAGTGCTAGACAAAGCGCGGCTACCCGTGAAGCTTTCTTT.

The chain recombines TRBV7-9 with TRBJ2-5; 7 bases map to TRBD1. J lost 4 bases, V lost 2 bases, and 7 bases had no gene match. The CDR3 extends over 15 amino acids. CDR1 is SEHNR and CDR2 is FQNEAQ in the germline V gene (reference sequence). As DNA, the CDR3 is TGTGCCAGCAGCTTATCTGGGACAGATGGAGAGACCCAGTACTTC. Its protein is CASSLSGTDGETQYF.

As concerns this clonotype: A clone one base away is much larger, so this may be a read error. The V and J genes are TRBV12-3 or TRBV12-4 and TRBJ1-4; the match to TRBD1 covers 9 bases. CDR3 length equals 15 residues. CDR3 loop: CASRAQGAGNEKRFF. The CDR3 DNA reads as TGTGCCAGCAGGGCACAGGGGGCTGGGAATGAAAAACGGTTTTTT.